This record concerns one TCR beta chain sequence. Under the authors' procedure: Scientists estimated how many nucleated cells there were by amplifying reference gene primers. The protocol was immunoSEQ multiplex PCR, while the TCRdb copy is restricted to in-frame clones and leaves out a portion. Clonal size and the V and J genes are those of that table, whereas D and trimming came from the DNA. The sample lists around 94,000 clones; approximately 91% were seen once. V gave up 0 bases and J gave up 3 bases; unmatched junction bases: 11. This CDR3 has 17 residues. CDR1 WSHSY and CDR2 SAAADI come from the germline V gene. These data belong to a study of blood T cell repertoires in COVID-19. As for the study in general: Whether acute or convalescent, the COVID-19 samples came from the United States, Italy and Spain. Sources were T cells, B-cell-depleted T cells, or PBMCs; the material itself was cDNA or gDNA.

The sample comprised peripheral blood. The chain couples TRBV10-2 to TRBJ2-7, with 7 bases fitting TRBD1. The receptor was derived from a man between 18 and 29 years old with acute or convalescent COVID-19. In DNA, the CDR3 is TGCGCCAGCAGTGAGTCGGGCAAGGGGGCCGCCAACTACGAGCAGTACTTC. It specifies CASSESGKGAANYEQYF.